The entry below gives a single T cell receptor (beta chain) sequence along with its context. Its antigen is not identified. The data stem from a study of CD8+CD57+ T cells in acquired aplastic anemia. Study-wide background: Each DNA sample taken from sorted CD4+ and CD8+ cells came to approximately 3.3 ug on average. General study findings and limits: Common to patients and controls were about 31 CD8+ CDR3 sequences.

Flow cytometry had shown expanded CD8+CD57+ cells in the patients chosen for sequencing. Genomic DNA served as template for TCR beta VDJ and CDR3 profiling. TCRdb redid the calling of the reads with MiXCR, one entry per CDR3 protein. This sample carries just over 200,000 distinct CDR3 sequences, roughly 60% of them seen once, and the ten largest clones take under 60%. The CDR3 is made up of 14 amino acids. Germline-derived CDR1 and CDR2 are SGHTA and FQGTGA. Trimming shortened V by 5 bases and J by 4 bases, and 14 bases separated the two germline ends. V usage is TRBV7-3 and J usage is TRBJ1-1; no clear D. This clonotype was sampled from a human donor with aplastic anemia. The sequencing input was sorted CD4+, CD8+, or CD8+CD57+ T cells (not recorded which) from PBMCs. CDR3 amino acids: CASSPSGRRTEAFF. CDR3 nucleotide sequence: TGTGCCAGCAGCCCCAGTGGCAGGCGCACTGAAGCTTTCTTT.